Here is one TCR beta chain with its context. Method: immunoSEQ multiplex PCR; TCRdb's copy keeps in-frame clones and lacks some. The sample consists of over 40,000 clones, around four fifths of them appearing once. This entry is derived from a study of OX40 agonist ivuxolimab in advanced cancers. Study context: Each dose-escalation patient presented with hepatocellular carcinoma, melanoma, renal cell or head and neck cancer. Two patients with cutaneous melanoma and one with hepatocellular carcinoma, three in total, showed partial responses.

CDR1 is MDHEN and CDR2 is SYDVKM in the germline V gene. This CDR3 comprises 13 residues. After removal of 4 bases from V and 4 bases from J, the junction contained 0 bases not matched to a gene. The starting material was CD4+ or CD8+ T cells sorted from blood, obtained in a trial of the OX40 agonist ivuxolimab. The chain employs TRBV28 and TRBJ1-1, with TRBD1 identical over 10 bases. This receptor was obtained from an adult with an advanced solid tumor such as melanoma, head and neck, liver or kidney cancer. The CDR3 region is CASSWTGGTEAFF. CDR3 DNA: TGTGCCAGCAGTTGGACAGGGGGCACTGAAGCTTTCTTT.